This TCR beta chain was captured by sequencing in a study of CD8 T cells in Susac syndrome. In the case of this clonotype: Its specificity is unknown.

Study-level findings and limits: The study's TCR sequencing and HLA analysis covered a relatively small number of individuals, and the study acknowledged this.

The RNA, about 0.5 to 1 ug, was put through reverse transcription using random hexamers. An immunoSEQ multiplex PCR generated amplified TCR beta CDR3 products spanning 54 Vbeta and 13 Jbeta. TCRdb reanalysed the immunoSEQ multiplex PCR reads using MiXCR and keeps one entry per CDR3 protein. Of about 140,000 distinct CDR3 sequences in the sample, roughly 95% were seen once. The receptor comes from a human donor with multiple sclerosis. The sample was CD4+ T cells from PBMCs.

The CDR3 coding sequence is TGTGCCAGCAGTTCGCAGGGGTTCACAGATACGCAGTATTTT. Translated, it gives CASSSQGFTDTQYF. J is TRBJ2-3 and V is TRBV28; D might be TRBD1 (6 bases). Trimming cost V 4 bases and J 2 bases, with 10 bases left between them. Germline V lookup: CDR1 MDHEN, CDR2 SYDVKM. The CDR3 has 14 amino acids.